This T cell receptor beta chain comes out of a study of blood T cell repertoires in COVID-19. Across the whole study: COVID-19 samples from acute and convalescent phases originated in the United States, Italy and Spain. PBMCs, B-cell-depleted T cells, or T cells were the source of the cDNA or gDNA that made up the material.

Produced via immunoSEQ multiplex PCR; TCRdb's table is partial and in-frame only. The sample shows 250,000 to 300,000 clones, about 90% of them seen only once. The CDR3 spans 13 residues. Trimming took off 3 bases at V and 2 bases at J, with 7 bases between the two ends. From germline, CDR1 is LNHDA and CDR2 SQIVND (reference sequence). The V gene is TRBV19, the J gene TRBJ2-5; D gene unclear. Sequencing was performed on peripheral blood. The receptor was derived from a woman in her twenties or thirties with COVID-19, enrolled during active disease. The CDR3 protein is CASSILSQETQYF. DNA of the CDR3: TGTGCCAGTAGTATCTTGAGTCAAGAGACCCAGTACTTC.